Listed below are T cell receptor beta chains from one sample, sequenced in a study of blood T cell repertoires in COVID-19. TCRdb's copy holds only in-frame clones and misses some; the assay was immunoSEQ multiplex PCR. The sample includes about 170,000 clones, about nine tenths of them seen just once. Input material: peripheral blood. The receptors here all came from a man aged 60 to 69 with acute or convalescent COVID-19. Each CDR3 is given with its conserved first and last residue. A D gene is named only where the DNA matches it firmly. A clone size is listed for some rows: how often the clone was seen (once, few, many), or a class if it is expanded.

clone size: NA
D gene: TRBD1
J gene: TRBJ1-2
V gene: TRBV2
CDR3 protein: CASSVMQGGDGYTF
CDR3 DNA: TGTGCCAGCAGTGTTATGCAGGGGGGAGATGGCTACACCTTC

clone size: NA
D gene: NA
J gene: TRBJ2-5
V gene: TRBV19
CDR3 protein: CASSTRGGRQETQYF
CDR3 DNA: TGTGCCAGTAGTACGAGGGGGGGAAGGCAAGAGACCCAGTACTTC

clone size: NA
D gene: NA
J gene: TRBJ1-6
V gene: TRBV5-1
CDR3 protein: CASSLEQENSPLHF
CDR3 DNA: TGCGCCAGCAGCTTGGAACAGGAAAATTCACCCCTCCACTTT

clone size: NA
D gene: NA
J gene: TRBJ1-1
V gene: TRBV5-1
CDR3 protein: CASRRDTDGTEAFF
CDR3 DNA: TGCGCCAGCCGCCGGGACACAGATGGGACTGAAGCTTTCTTT

clone size: NA
D gene: TRBD2
J gene: TRBJ2-1
V gene: TRBV9
CDR3 protein: CASSMGLAGGNEQFF
CDR3 DNA: TGTGCCAGCAGCATGGGACTAGCGGGGGGGAATGAGCAGTTCTTC

clone size: NA
D gene: NA
J gene: TRBJ2-5
V gene: TRBV21-1
CDR3 protein: CASRGRDQETQYF
CDR3 DNA: TGTGCCAGCAGGGGCAGAGATCAAGAGACCCAGTACTTC

clone size: NA
D gene: NA
J gene: TRBJ1-4
V gene: TRBV29-1
CDR3 protein: CSVEQGVGEKLFF
CDR3 DNA: TGCAGCGTTGAACAGGGTGTGGGTGAAAAACTGTTTTTT

clone size: few
D gene: NA
J gene: TRBJ2-7
V gene: TRBV5-1
CDR3 protein: CASSLGTDSSRGQYF
CDR3 DNA: TGCGCCAGCAGCTTGGGGACAGATTCTTCCCGGGGGCAGTACTTC

clone size: NA
D gene: TRBD2
J gene: TRBJ2-5
V gene: TRBV4-2
CDR3 protein: CASSQGDLAGTLWETQYF
CDR3 DNA: TGTGCCAGCAGCCAAGGGGATCTAGCGGGTACCCTTTGGGAGACCCAGTACTTC

clone size: NA
D gene: NA
J gene: TRBJ2-2
V gene: TRBV5-1
CDR3 protein: CASSLDGQGITGELFF
CDR3 DNA: TGCGCCAGCAGCTTGGATGGGCAGGGGATAACCGGGGAGCTGTTTTTT

clone size: NA
D gene: NA
J gene: TRBJ1-5
V gene: TRBV4-1
CDR3 protein: CASTTTEYSNQPQHF
CDR3 DNA: TGCGCCAGCACTACGACAGAATATAGCAATCAGCCCCAGCATTTT

clone size: NA
D gene: NA
J gene: TRBJ2-5
V gene: TRBV7-7
CDR3 protein: CASSLVGGETQYF
CDR3 DNA: TGTGCCAGCAGCTTAGTAGGGGGAGAGACCCAGTACTTC

clone size: NA
D gene: NA
J gene: TRBJ2-2
V gene: TRBV28
CDR3 protein: CASSPDYRGTGELFF
CDR3 DNA: TGTGCCAGCAGTCCCGACTACCGGGGGACCGGGGAGCTGTTTTTT

clone size: NA
D gene: TRBD1
J gene: TRBJ1-1
V gene: TRBV6-5
CDR3 protein: CASRFTGGSTEAFF
CDR3 DNA: TGTGCCAGCAGATTCACAGGGGGGAGCACTGAAGCTTTCTTT

clone size: NA
D gene: NA
J gene: TRBJ2-3
V gene: TRBV3-1/TRBV3-2
CDR3 protein: CASSQVRPGRDTQYF
CDR3 DNA: TGTGCCAGCAGCCAAGTTCGGCCAGGAAGAGATACGCAGTATTTT

clone size: NA
D gene: NA
J gene: TRBJ2-2
V gene: TRBV2
CDR3 protein: CASSIDLNTGELFF
CDR3 DNA: TGTGCCAGCAGCATTGACTTGAACACCGGGGAGCTGTTTTTT

clone size: NA
D gene: TRBD1
J gene: TRBJ1-2
V gene: TRBV10-3
CDR3 protein: CAISRNRGPEGYTF
CDR3 DNA: TGTGCCATCAGCCGCAACAGGGGGCCAGAGGGCTACACCTTC

clone size: NA
D gene: NA
J gene: TRBJ2-3
V gene: TRBV19
CDR3 protein: CASSIQPASTDTQYF
CDR3 DNA: TGTGCCAGTAGTATCCAGCCAGCGAGCACAGATACGCAGTATTTT

clone size: NA
D gene: NA
J gene: TRBJ1-1
V gene: TRBV11-3
CDR3 protein: CASSPRRGGEAFF
CDR3 DNA: TGTGCCAGCAGCCCCCGGCGGGGGGGCGAAGCTTTCTTT

clone size: NA
D gene: TRBD1
J gene: TRBJ2-2
V gene: TRBV5-1
CDR3 protein: CASSGAGTGNTGELFF
CDR3 DNA: TGCGCCAGCAGCGGTGCCGGGACAGGGAACACCGGGGAGCTGTTTTTT

clone size: NA
D gene: TRBD1
J gene: TRBJ1-5
V gene: TRBV5-6
CDR3 protein: CASSLRGGRGNQPQHF
CDR3 DNA: TGTGCCAGCAGCTTGAGAGGGGGCAGGGGCAATCAGCCCCAGCATTTT

clone size: few
D gene: NA
J gene: TRBJ1-1
V gene: TRBV30
CDR3 protein: CAWSRTGKVTEAFF
CDR3 DNA: TGTGCCTGGAGCAGAACAGGGAAGGTCACTGAAGCTTTCTTT

clone size: NA
D gene: NA
J gene: TRBJ1-5
V gene: TRBV7-2
CDR3 protein: CASSVAGPYQPQHF
CDR3 DNA: TGTGCCAGCAGCGTTGCGGGACCCTATCAGCCCCAGCATTTT

clone size: NA
D gene: NA
J gene: TRBJ1-5
V gene: TRBV30
CDR3 protein: CAWRRGLEQPQHF
CDR3 DNA: TGTGCCTGGAGACGGGGATTGGAGCAGCCCCAGCATTTT

clone size: once
D gene: NA
J gene: TRBJ1-3
V gene: TRBV5-6
CDR3 protein: CASSHRTGWDYGNTIYF
CDR3 DNA: TGTGCCAGCAGCCACCGGACCGGTTGGGACTATGGAAACACCATATATTTT

clone size: NA
D gene: TRBD1
J gene: TRBJ1-4
V gene: TRBV27
CDR3 protein: CASSSTGGARKLFF
CDR3 DNA: TGTGCCAGCAGTTCGACAGGGGGCGCGAGGAAACTGTTTTTT

clone size: NA
D gene: NA
J gene: TRBJ2-5
V gene: TRBV11-3
CDR3 protein: CASSHRDLAGETQYF
CDR3 DNA: TGTGCCAGCAGCCACAGGGACTTAGCGGGAGAGACCCAGTACTTC

clone size: NA
D gene: NA
J gene: TRBJ1-1
V gene: TRBV6-5
CDR3 protein: CASSSQGPMNTEAFF
CDR3 DNA: TGTGCCAGCAGTTCGCAGGGCCCTATGAACACTGAAGCTTTCTTT

clone size: NA
D gene: TRBD1
J gene: TRBJ1-2
V gene: TRBV29-1
CDR3 protein: CSVVGTGVSNTF
CDR3 DNA: TGCAGCGTTGTCGGGACAGGGGTGTCCAACACCTTC

clone size: NA
D gene: TRBD1
J gene: TRBJ1-5
V gene: TRBV5-1
CDR3 protein: CASSLTGGSYAQPQHF
CDR3 DNA: TGCGCCAGCAGCTTAACAGGGGGCAGCTATGCTCAGCCCCAGCATTTT

clone size: NA
D gene: NA
J gene: TRBJ1-1
V gene: TRBV6-5
CDR3 protein: CASSYSRGRGTEAFF
CDR3 DNA: TGTGCCAGCAGTTACTCGAGAGGGAGAGGCACTGAAGCTTTCTTT

clone size: NA
D gene: TRBD1
J gene: TRBJ2-7
V gene: TRBV12-5
CDR3 protein: CASGLVRQGKLEQYF
CDR3 DNA: TGTGCTAGTGGTTTGGTACGACAGGGAAAACTCGAGCAGTACTTC

clone size: NA
D gene: TRBD1
J gene: TRBJ1-3
V gene: TRBV27
CDR3 protein: CASSLSDRGNTIYF
CDR3 DNA: TGTGCCAGCAGTTTATCGGACAGGGGAAACACCATATATTTT

clone size: NA
D gene: TRBD1
J gene: TRBJ1-2
V gene: TRBV12-5
CDR3 protein: CASGLYRGSYGYTF
CDR3 DNA: TGTGCTAGTGGTTTGTACAGGGGAAGCTATGGCTACACCTTC

clone size: NA
D gene: TRBD2
J gene: TRBJ2-2
V gene: TRBV24-1
CDR3 protein: CATGLAGGLGELFF
CDR3 DNA: TGTGCCACCGGACTAGCGGGGGGGCTCGGGGAGCTGTTTTTT

clone size: NA
D gene: NA
J gene: TRBJ2-1
V gene: TRBV20-1
CDR3 protein: CSASPFSSYNEQFF
CDR3 DNA: TGCAGTGCTAGTCCCTTCAGCTCCTACAATGAGCAGTTCTTC

clone size: NA
D gene: TRBD2
J gene: TRBJ2-3
V gene: TRBV10-3
CDR3 protein: CAISDRSSGGLDTQYF
CDR3 DNA: TGTGCCATCAGTGACCGATCTAGCGGGGGGCTTGATACGCAGTATTTT

clone size: NA
D gene: NA
J gene: TRBJ1-5
V gene: TRBV6-2/TRBV6-3
CDR3 protein: CASSYRQGDQPQHF
CDR3 DNA: TGTGCCAGCAGTTACAGGCAGGGCGATCAGCCCCAGCATTTT

clone size: NA
D gene: NA
J gene: TRBJ1-1
V gene: TRBV7-2
CDR3 protein: CASSFVAGATEAFF
CDR3 DNA: TGTGCCAGCAGCTTTGTGGCCGGAGCCACGGAAGCTTTCTTT

clone size: NA
D gene: NA
J gene: TRBJ1-1
V gene: TRBV10-3
CDR3 protein: CAIRPAEFNTEAFF
CDR3 DNA: TGTGCCATCAGGCCCGCGGAGTTTAACACTGAAGCTTTCTTT

clone size: once
D gene: NA
J gene: TRBJ1-2
V gene: TRBV10-3
CDR3 protein: CAISEPYRSYGYTF
CDR3 DNA: TGTGCCATCAGCGAACCGTACAGGTCCTATGGCTACACCTTC

clone size: NA
D gene: NA
J gene: TRBJ1-2
V gene: TRBV19
CDR3 protein: CASTNYLVATNYGYTF
CDR3 DNA: TGTGCCAGTACCAATTACCTGGTGGCAACTAACTATGGCTACACCTTC

clone size: NA
D gene: TRBD1
J gene: TRBJ1-1
V gene: TRBV5-1
CDR3 protein: CASSVGQGLTEAFF
CDR3 DNA: TGCGCCAGCAGCGTGGGACAGGGACTCACTGAAGCTTTCTTT

clone size: NA
D gene: TRBD1
J gene: TRBJ2-3
V gene: TRBV7-2
CDR3 protein: CASSWDRRTDTQYF
CDR3 DNA: TGTGCCAGCAGCTGGGACAGGCGAACAGATACGCAGTATTTT

clone size: NA
D gene: NA
J gene: TRBJ1-2
V gene: TRBV6-5
CDR3 protein: CASSYRGAIVGYTF
CDR3 DNA: TGTGCCAGCAGTTATAGGGGCGCGATAGTTGGCTACACCTTC

clone size: NA
D gene: NA
J gene: TRBJ1-1
V gene: TRBV30
CDR3 protein: CAWSVATTGNTEAFF
CDR3 DNA: TGTGCCTGGAGTGTCGCTACAACAGGAAACACTGAAGCTTTCTTT

clone size: NA
D gene: NA
J gene: TRBJ2-7
V gene: TRBV6-5
CDR3 protein: CASSMTGSRTYEQYF
CDR3 DNA: TGTGCCAGCAGCATGACGGGGAGCAGGACCTACGAGCAGTACTTC

clone size: NA
D gene: NA
J gene: TRBJ1-5
V gene: TRBV7-9
CDR3 protein: CASSGLGGHSNQPQHF
CDR3 DNA: TGTGCCAGCAGCGGGTTGGGGGGTCATAGCAATCAGCCCCAGCATTTT

clone size: NA
D gene: NA
J gene: TRBJ1-2
V gene: TRBV27
CDR3 protein: CASSLSGAHGYTF
CDR3 DNA: TGTGCCAGCAGTTTATCTGGGGCCCATGGCTACACCTTC

clone size: NA
D gene: TRBD2
J gene: TRBJ2-7
V gene: TRBV6-2/TRBV6-3
CDR3 protein: CASSYSELAGDEQYF
CDR3 DNA: TGTGCCAGCAGTTACTCGGAACTAGCGGGAGACGAGCAGTACTTC